These T cell receptor beta chains were read from a single sample in a study of OX40 agonist ivuxolimab in advanced cancers. The data were produced by immunoSEQ multiplex PCR, yet TCRdb's version contains in-frame clones alone and is incomplete. The sample has just under 80,000 clones; approximately 84% are singletons. The sequencing here drew on CD4+ or CD8+ T cells sorted from blood, taken in a trial of the OX40 agonist ivuxolimab. All receptors come from an adult with an advanced solid tumor such as melanoma, head and neck, liver or kidney cancer. Each CDR3 is given with its conserved first and last residue. D genes are given only for firm matches. Only part of the rows carry a size: once, few, many, or a class if the clone is expanded.

J gene: TRBJ1-6
D gene: TRBD1
V gene: TRBV7-9
clone size: NA
CDR3 DNA: TGTGCCAGCAGCTTAGATACCGGACAGGGGAATTCACCCCTCCACTTT
CDR3 protein: CASSLDTGQGNSPLHF

J gene: TRBJ2-1
D gene: NA
V gene: TRBV19
clone size: NA
CDR3 DNA: TGTGCCAGTAGTCCCCAATTGGGGGTTTTATACAATGAGCAGTTCTTC
CDR3 protein: CASSPQLGVLYNEQFF

J gene: TRBJ2-3
D gene: NA
V gene: TRBV7-2
clone size: NA
CDR3 DNA: TGTGCCAGCAGCTTAGAAGACCCAGATACGCAGTATTTT
CDR3 protein: CASSLEDPDTQYF

J gene: TRBJ2-7
D gene: TRBD1
V gene: TRBV19
clone size: once
CDR3 DNA: TGTGCCAGTAGACCGGGACAGGGGTTTAACGAGCAGTACTTC
CDR3 protein: CASRPGQGFNEQYF

J gene: TRBJ2-6
D gene: TRBD2
V gene: TRBV7-2
clone size: NA
CDR3 DNA: TGTGCCAGCAGCTTAGCTGTAGGACTAGCCCGGGCTGGGGCCAACGTCCTGACTTTC
CDR3 protein: CASSLAVGLARAGANVLTF

J gene: TRBJ2-3
D gene: NA
V gene: TRBV28
clone size: NA
CDR3 DNA: TGTGCCAGCAGGGGCCCGCAGAACACAGATACGCAGTATTTT
CDR3 protein: CASRGPQNTDTQYF

J gene: TRBJ1-1
D gene: NA
V gene: TRBV5-1
clone size: once
CDR3 DNA: TGCGCCAGCAGCTTGGGACAGAGAACAGGTGAAGCTTTCTTT
CDR3 protein: CASSLGQRTGEAFF

J gene: TRBJ1-3
D gene: NA
V gene: TRBV5-1
clone size: NA
CDR3 DNA: TGCGCCAGCAGCTTAATGCGAGACTCTGGAAACACCATATATTTT
CDR3 protein: CASSLMRDSGNTIYF

J gene: TRBJ2-7
D gene: NA
V gene: TRBV7-9
clone size: NA
CDR3 DNA: TGTGCCAGCAGCTTCGGCGGGAAACCTCCCTACGAGCAGTACTTC
CDR3 protein: CASSFGGKPPYEQYF

J gene: TRBJ2-4
D gene: NA
V gene: TRBV7-2
clone size: NA
CDR3 DNA: TGTGCCAGCACGACAGCCCCACTAGCCAAAAACATTCAGTACTTC
CDR3 protein: CASTTAPLAKNIQYF

J gene: TRBJ1-3
D gene: NA
V gene: TRBV10-3
clone size: NA
CDR3 DNA: TGTGCCATCAGGGAGTGGAGCTCTGGAAACACCATATATTTT
CDR3 protein: CAIREWSSGNTIYF

J gene: TRBJ1-1
D gene: TRBD1
V gene: TRBV4-2
clone size: NA
CDR3 DNA: TGTGCCAGCAGCCAAACTGGGACAGGGGACCCTGAAGCTTTCTTT
CDR3 protein: CASSQTGTGDPEAFF

J gene: TRBJ2-7
D gene: NA
V gene: TRBV11-2
clone size: NA
CDR3 DNA: TGTGCCAGCAGCTTAGATGGGGTCCGCGCCTACGAGCAGTACTTC
CDR3 protein: CASSLDGVRAYEQYF

J gene: TRBJ1-2
D gene: NA
V gene: TRBV19
clone size: NA
CDR3 DNA: TGTGCCAGTAGTATTCCCGCACAGGGATATGGCTACACCTTC
CDR3 protein: CASSIPAQGYGYTF

J gene: TRBJ2-7
D gene: TRBD2
V gene: TRBV7-2
clone size: NA
CDR3 DNA: TGTGCCAGCAGAGTTGGCGGGGGAACCTACGAGCAGTACTTC
CDR3 protein: CASRVGGGTYEQYF

J gene: TRBJ2-3
D gene: NA
V gene: TRBV6-4
clone size: NA
CDR3 DNA: TGTGCCAGCAGTGACGGAGTGGGCGGCGGTACTAGCACAGATACGCAGTATTTT
CDR3 protein: CASSDGVGGGTSTDTQYF

J gene: TRBJ1-4
D gene: NA
V gene: TRBV5-1
clone size: NA
CDR3 DNA: TGCGCCAGCAGGTTATTGGACAGCCTTAATGAAAAACTGTTTTTT
CDR3 protein: CASRLLDSLNEKLFF

J gene: TRBJ2-1
D gene: NA
V gene: TRBV4-3
clone size: NA
CDR3 DNA: TGCGCCAGCAGCCAAGAGGTCGGCGGGGCCTACAATGAGCAGTTCTTC
CDR3 protein: CASSQEVGGAYNEQFF

J gene: TRBJ1-2
D gene: NA
V gene: TRBV5-1
clone size: NA
CDR3 DNA: TGCGCCAGCAGCTTGGACGAGGGAGGAGGGTACTATGGCTACACCTTC
CDR3 protein: CASSLDEGGGYYGYTF

J gene: TRBJ2-1
D gene: TRBD2
V gene: TRBV5-1
clone size: NA
CDR3 DNA: TGCGCCAGCAGCTTGGCCGGGACTAGCGGGAGGGAGGTGTTCTTC
CDR3 protein: CASSLAGTSGREVFF

J gene: TRBJ2-3
D gene: NA
V gene: TRBV5-8
clone size: NA
CDR3 DNA: TGTGCCAGCAGCTTGTCTCTAGCATCTGATACGCAGTATTTT
CDR3 protein: CASSLSLASDTQYF

J gene: TRBJ2-1
D gene: NA
V gene: TRBV2
clone size: once
CDR3 DNA: TGTGCCAGCACGATGGTGAGCTCCTACAATGAGCAGTTCTTC
CDR3 protein: CASTMVSSYNEQFF

J gene: TRBJ1-1
D gene: NA
V gene: TRBV10-2
clone size: NA
CDR3 DNA: TGCGCCAGCAGTGAGTCGGAGAGGGAAATGGCTTTCTTT
CDR3 protein: CASSESEREMAFF

J gene: TRBJ2-1
D gene: TRBD2
V gene: TRBV11-2
clone size: NA
CDR3 DNA: TGTGCCAGCAGCTTTACCGGGACTAGCGGAAGTGAGCAGTTCTTC
CDR3 protein: CASSFTGTSGSEQFF

J gene: TRBJ2-2
D gene: TRBD1
V gene: TRBV28
clone size: NA
CDR3 DNA: TGTGCCGTCCAGGGGGCCGGGGAGCTGTTTTTT
CDR3 protein: CAVQGAGELFF

J gene: TRBJ2-2
D gene: NA
V gene: TRBV9
clone size: NA
CDR3 DNA: TGTGCCAGCAGCGCCGCGGGACGAGCCGGGGAGCTGTTTTTT
CDR3 protein: CASSAAGRAGELFF

J gene: TRBJ2-5
D gene: TRBD1
V gene: TRBV5-1
clone size: NA
CDR3 DNA: TGCGCCAGCAGCTCCGGGACAGGAGAGACCCAGTACTTC
CDR3 protein: CASSSGTGETQYF

J gene: TRBJ2-6
D gene: NA
V gene: TRBV5-1
clone size: NA
CDR3 DNA: TGCGCCAGCCGACAGGAGGCTGGGGCCAACGTCCTGACTTTC
CDR3 protein: CASRQEAGANVLTF

J gene: TRBJ2-7
D gene: NA
V gene: TRBV4-1
clone size: NA
CDR3 DNA: TGCGCCAGCAGCCAAGAGAGGACGGGCGGGTCGAGCTCCTACGAGCAGTACTTC
CDR3 protein: CASSQERTGGSSSYEQYF

J gene: TRBJ1-5
D gene: TRBD1
V gene: TRBV12-5
clone size: NA
CDR3 DNA: TGTGCTAGTGGGAAACAGGGGGTATCGTGGCAGCCCCAGCATTTT
CDR3 protein: CASGKQGVSWQPQHF

J gene: TRBJ2-5
D gene: NA
V gene: TRBV2
clone size: NA
CDR3 DNA: TGTGCCAGCCGTCCGCTTGAGTACCAAGAGACCCAGTACTTC
CDR3 protein: CASRPLEYQETQYF

J gene: TRBJ1-5
D gene: NA
V gene: TRBV6-1
clone size: once
CDR3 DNA: TGTGCCAGCCACCACAGGGGCAATCAGCCCCAGCATTTT
CDR3 protein: CASHHRGNQPQHF

J gene: TRBJ1-4
D gene: NA
V gene: TRBV18
clone size: NA
CDR3 DNA: TGTGCCAGCTCACCTTCCGCCGCCGCAACTAATGAAAAACTGTTTTTT
CDR3 protein: CASSPSAAATNEKLFF

J gene: TRBJ2-7
D gene: NA
V gene: TRBV6-1
clone size: NA
CDR3 DNA: TGTGCCAGCAGGGGGGACGCGGGCTACGAGCAGTACTTC
CDR3 protein: CASRGDAGYEQYF

J gene: TRBJ2-1
D gene: TRBD2
V gene: TRBV5-1
clone size: NA
CDR3 DNA: TGCGCCAGCAGCGGTAGCGGGGGGGCCCACAATGAGCAGTTCTTC
CDR3 protein: CASSGSGGAHNEQFF